The T cell receptor beta chain described here comes from a study of cytomegalovirus exposure and HLA in healthy donors. Study-wide context: Early release data held around 82 million unique TCRs from HLA-typed donors.

Of note for this clone: What it binds is unknown.

PCR employed 60 Vbeta and 13 Jbeta primers. The assay was immunoSEQ multiplex PCR, and TCRdb's table has in-frame clones only and misses some. This sample has tens of thousands of clones; 9.5% to 13% occur once, and the top ten carry almost 25%. Study results and caveats: For TCR beta chains, V- and J-gene trimming was later linked to a missense DCLRE1C variant. It was only CMV serostatus that was available as immune exposure information.

From germline, CDR1 is SGHNT and CDR2 YYREEE (reference sequence). The CDR3 spans 13 residues. Trimming cost V 5 bases and J 9 bases; bases outside gene matches: 6. The source is a man aged 55-75 years in good health and CMV-seropositive. Sequencing input: PBMCs. The chain employs TRBV5-4 and TRBJ2-1, with 9 bases fitting TRBD1. This chain's CDR3 is CASSRDREGEQFF. DNA of the CDR3: TGTGCCAGCAGTCGGGACAGGGAGGGTGAGCAGTTCTTC.